This TCR beta chain was obtained from a study of T cells in Graves' hyperthyroidism and ophthalmopathy. Overall study context: Peripheral blood was collected at initial diagnosis, before any treatment. Whole-study findings and limits: Clonotypes that were expanded in thyroid above 0.001 mostly appeared in blood too.

As concerns this clonotype: Its cognate antigen is unknown.

RNA transcripts gave rise to amplified TCR beta CDR3 regions. First-round RT-PCR with HTBI primers amplified the TCR CDR3 region. From the multiplex PCR reads, TCRdb called clonotypes with MiXCR, one entry per CDR3 protein. The sample records 450,000 to 500,000 distinct CDR3 sequences, approximately 23% being singletons. Each ophthalmopathy patient scored at least 3 on the Clinical Activity Score and at least 4 on NOSPECS grade, with duration under 3 months. It was 8.5 to 10 ml of fresh peripheral blood that supplied the PBMCs. The CDR3 is 14 residues long. Germline values: CDR1 GTSNPN, CDR2 SVGIG (reference sequence). V dropped 7 bases and J dropped 5; count of bases not matched to a gene: 11.

Material: blood. This chain links TRBV30 with TRBJ2-3; TRBD2 matches 8 bases. The sequence derives from a woman in her 70s with Graves' ophthalmopathy. In DNA form, the CDR3 reads TGTGCCTATGGGACTAGTGGAATTGTAGATACGCAGTATTTT. This encodes CAYGTSGIVDTQYF.